This paragraph covers one TCR beta chain sequence. Its antigen remains unidentified. This specimen belongs to a study of T cell repertoires in cytomegalovirus infection. As for the study in general: Epitope selection comprised recently identified HLA-C-restricted CMV epitopes and well-studied HLA-B-restricted CMV epitopes. It was the public TCR beta signatures that indicated both CMV infection and matching HLA type.

Germline V lookup: CDR1 MNHGY, CDR2 SAAAGT. There are 15 residues in the CDR3. V lost 7 bases and J 3 bases, leaving 13 bases between the germline ends. TCRdb re-called the reads through MiXCR, storing one row per CDR3 protein. Among 110,000 or so distinct CDR3 sequences listed, over 25% were seen once. The rearrangement uses TRBV6-8 and TRBJ1-6; possible D gene TRBD1, 6 bases. The sample here was CD8+ T cells from cultured PBMCs, taken from culture after CMV antigen stimulation. The receptor was derived from a human donor in good health (CMV status not recorded). Some clones in this sample may be carry-over from other donors' samples. The DNA of the CDR3 is TGTGCCAGCACCCTGAAGGGGGTCTATAATTCACCCCTCCACTTT. It translates to CASTLKGVYNSPLHF.